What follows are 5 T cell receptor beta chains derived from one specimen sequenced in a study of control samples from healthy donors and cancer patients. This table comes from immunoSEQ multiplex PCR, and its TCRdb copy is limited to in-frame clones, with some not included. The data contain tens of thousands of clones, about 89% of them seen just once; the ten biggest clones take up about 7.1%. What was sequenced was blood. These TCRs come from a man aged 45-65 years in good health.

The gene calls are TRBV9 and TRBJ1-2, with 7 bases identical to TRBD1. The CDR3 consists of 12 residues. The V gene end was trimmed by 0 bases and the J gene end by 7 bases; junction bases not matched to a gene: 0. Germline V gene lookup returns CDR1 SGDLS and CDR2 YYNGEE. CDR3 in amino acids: CASSVDRGGYTF. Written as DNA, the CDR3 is TGTGCCAGCAGCGTAGACAGGGGTGGCTACACCTTC.

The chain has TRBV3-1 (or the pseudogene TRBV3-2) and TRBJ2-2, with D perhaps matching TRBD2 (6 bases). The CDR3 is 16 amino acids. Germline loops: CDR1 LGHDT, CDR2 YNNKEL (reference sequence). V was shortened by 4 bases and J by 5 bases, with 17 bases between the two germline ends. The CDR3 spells CASSPLGAGRTGELFF. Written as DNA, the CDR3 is TGTGCCAGCAGCCCCCTTGGGGCGGGGCGGACCGGGGAGCTGTTTTTT.

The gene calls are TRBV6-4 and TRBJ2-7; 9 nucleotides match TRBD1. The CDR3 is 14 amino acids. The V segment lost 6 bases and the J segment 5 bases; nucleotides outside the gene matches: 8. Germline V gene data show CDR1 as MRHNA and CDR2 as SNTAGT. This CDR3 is CASSRGQGGHEQYF. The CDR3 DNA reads TGTGCCAGCAGCCGGGGACAGGGTGGCCACGAGCAGTACTTC.

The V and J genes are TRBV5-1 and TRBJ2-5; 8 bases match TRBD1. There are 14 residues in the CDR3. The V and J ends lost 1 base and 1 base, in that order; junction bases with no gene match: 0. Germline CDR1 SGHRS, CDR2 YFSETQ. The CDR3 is CASSLTGGQETQYF. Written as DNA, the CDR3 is TGCGCCAGCAGCTTGACAGGGGGCCAAGAGACCCAGTACTTC.

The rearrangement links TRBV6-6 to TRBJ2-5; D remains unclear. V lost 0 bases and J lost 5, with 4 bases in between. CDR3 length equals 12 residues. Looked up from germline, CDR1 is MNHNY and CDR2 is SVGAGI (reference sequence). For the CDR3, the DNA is TGTGCCAGCAGTTACTCGAGCGAGACCCAGTACTTC. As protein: CASSYSSETQYF.